This TCR beta chain is drawn from a study of graft-versus-host responses after intestinal transplantation. This CDR3 comprises 15 residues. Trimming took 2 bases from V and 4 from J, leaving 13 bases between them. CDR1 and CDR2 from the germline V gene are MGHRA and YSYEKL. Clones were sequenced by immunoSEQ multiplex PCR, and TCRdb holds only the in-frame ones, with some missing. The sample has around 89,000 clones, 85% to 95% seen once. This clone occurred many times. Antigen: not known. This sequence originates from a human donor who was the organ donor for an intestinal transplant. The material was unstimulated CD8+ T cells sorted from spleen or lymph node cells, obtained before transplant. This chain links TRBV4-1 with TRBJ2-3, with a weak D call TRBD2 (5 bases). The CDR3: CASSQYPLRADTQYF. DNA of the CDR3: TGCGCCAGCAGCCAATACCCTTTGAGGGCAGATACGCAGTATTTT.